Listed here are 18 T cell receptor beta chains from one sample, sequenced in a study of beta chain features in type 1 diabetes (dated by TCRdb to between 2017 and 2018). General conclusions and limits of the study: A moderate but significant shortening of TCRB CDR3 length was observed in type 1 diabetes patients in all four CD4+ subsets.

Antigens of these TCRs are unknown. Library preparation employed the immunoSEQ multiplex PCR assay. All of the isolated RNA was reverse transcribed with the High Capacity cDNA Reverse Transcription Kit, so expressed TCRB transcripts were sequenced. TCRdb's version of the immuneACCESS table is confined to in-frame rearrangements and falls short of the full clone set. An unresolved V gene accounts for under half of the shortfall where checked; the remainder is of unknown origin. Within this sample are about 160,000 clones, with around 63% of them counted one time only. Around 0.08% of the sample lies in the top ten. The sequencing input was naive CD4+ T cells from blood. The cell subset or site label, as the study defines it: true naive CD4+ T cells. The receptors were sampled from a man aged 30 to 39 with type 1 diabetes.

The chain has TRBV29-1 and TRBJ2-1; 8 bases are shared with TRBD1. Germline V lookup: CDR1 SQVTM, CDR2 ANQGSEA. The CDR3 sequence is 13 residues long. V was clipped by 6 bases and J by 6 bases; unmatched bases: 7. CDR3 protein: CSVDFGTGNEQFF. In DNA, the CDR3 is TGCAGCGTGGACTTTGGGACAGGCAATGAGCAGTTCTTC.

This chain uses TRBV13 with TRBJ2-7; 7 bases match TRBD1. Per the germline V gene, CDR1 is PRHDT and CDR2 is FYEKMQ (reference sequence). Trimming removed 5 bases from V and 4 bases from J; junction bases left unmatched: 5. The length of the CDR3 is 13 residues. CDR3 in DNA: TGTGCCAGCAGCCGGACAGGAGCTTACGAGCAGTACTTC. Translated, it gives CASSRTGAYEQYF.

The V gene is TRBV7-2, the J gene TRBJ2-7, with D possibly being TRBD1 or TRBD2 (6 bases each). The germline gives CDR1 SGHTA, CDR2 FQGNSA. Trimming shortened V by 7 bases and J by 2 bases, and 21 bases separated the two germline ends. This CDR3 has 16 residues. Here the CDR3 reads CASNPGGAGATYEQYF. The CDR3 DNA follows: TGTGCCAGCAACCCAGGCGGGGCAGGGGCGACCTACGAGCAGTACTTC.

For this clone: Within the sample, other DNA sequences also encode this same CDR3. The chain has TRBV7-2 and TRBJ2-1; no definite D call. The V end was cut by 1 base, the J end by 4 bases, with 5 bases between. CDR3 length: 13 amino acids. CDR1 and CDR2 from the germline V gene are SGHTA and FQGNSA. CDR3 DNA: TGTGCCAGCAGCTTAGGGCAGTACAATGAGCAGTTCTTC. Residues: CASSLGQYNEQFF.

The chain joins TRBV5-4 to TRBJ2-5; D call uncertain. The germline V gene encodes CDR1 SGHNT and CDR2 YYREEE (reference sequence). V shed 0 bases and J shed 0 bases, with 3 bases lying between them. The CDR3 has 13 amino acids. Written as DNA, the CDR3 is TGTGCCAGCAGCTTGGAGTACCAAGAGACCCAGTACTTC. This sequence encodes CASSLEYQETQYF. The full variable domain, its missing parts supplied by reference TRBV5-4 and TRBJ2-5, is ETGVTQSPTHLIKTRGQQVTLRCSSQSGHNTVSWYQQALGQGPQFIFQYYREEENGRGNFPPRFSGLQFPNYSSELNVNALELDDSALYLCASSLEYQETQYFGPGTRLLVL.

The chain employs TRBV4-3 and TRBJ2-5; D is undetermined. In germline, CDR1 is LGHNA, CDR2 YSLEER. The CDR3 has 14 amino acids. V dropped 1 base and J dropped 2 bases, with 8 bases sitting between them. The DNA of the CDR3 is TGCGCCAGCAGCCAAGGCCGGAATCAAGAGACCCAGTACTTC. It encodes CASSQGRNQETQYF.

The DNA for the CDR3 is TGCAGCGTTGGAAACACACGGGACGCCGGGGAGCTGTTTTTT. As protein: CSVGNTRDAGELFF. The J gene is TRBJ2-2, the V gene TRBV29-1; D tentatively fits TRBD1 or TRBD2 (5 bases each). V was shortened by 4 bases and J by 6 bases, with 15 bases between the two germline ends. The germline V gene encodes CDR1 SQVTM and CDR2 ANQGSEA. The CDR3 is 14 amino acids.

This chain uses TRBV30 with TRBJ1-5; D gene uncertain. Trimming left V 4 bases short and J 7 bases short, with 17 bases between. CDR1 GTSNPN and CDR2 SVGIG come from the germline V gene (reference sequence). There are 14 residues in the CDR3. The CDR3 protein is CAWTPGPMGQPQHF. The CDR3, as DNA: TGTGCCTGGACGCCGGGCCCTATGGGACAGCCCCAGCATTTT.

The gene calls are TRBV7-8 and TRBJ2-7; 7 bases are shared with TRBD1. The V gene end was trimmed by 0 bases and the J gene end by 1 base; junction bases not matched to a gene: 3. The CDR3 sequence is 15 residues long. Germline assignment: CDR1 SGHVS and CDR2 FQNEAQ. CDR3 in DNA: TGTGCCAGCAGCTTAGCCTGGGGACAGTCCTACGAGCAGTACTTC. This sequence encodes CASSLAWGQSYEQYF.

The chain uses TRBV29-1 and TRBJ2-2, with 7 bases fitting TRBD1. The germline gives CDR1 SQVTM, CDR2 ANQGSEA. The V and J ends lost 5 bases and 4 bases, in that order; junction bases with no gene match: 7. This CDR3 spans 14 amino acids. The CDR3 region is CSVFDRVTTGELFF. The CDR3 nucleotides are TGCAGCGTTTTTGACAGGGTGACCACCGGGGAGCTGTTTTTT.

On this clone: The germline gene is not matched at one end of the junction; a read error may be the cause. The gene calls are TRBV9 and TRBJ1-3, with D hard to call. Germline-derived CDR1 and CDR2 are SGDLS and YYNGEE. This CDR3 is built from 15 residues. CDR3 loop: CASNVDAGSGNTIYF. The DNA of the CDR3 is TGTGCCAGCAACGTAGACGCAGGCTCTGGAAACACCATATATTTT.

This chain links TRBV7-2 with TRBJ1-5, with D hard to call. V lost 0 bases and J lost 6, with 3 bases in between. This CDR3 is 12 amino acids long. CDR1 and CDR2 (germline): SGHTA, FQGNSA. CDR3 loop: CASSLAGQPQHF. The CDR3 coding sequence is TGTGCCAGCAGCTTAGCGGGTCAGCCCCAGCATTTT.

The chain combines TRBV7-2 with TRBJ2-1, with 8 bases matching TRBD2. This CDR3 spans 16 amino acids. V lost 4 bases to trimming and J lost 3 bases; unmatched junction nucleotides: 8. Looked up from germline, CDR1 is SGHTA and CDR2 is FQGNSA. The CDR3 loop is CASSSLGTSIYNEQFF. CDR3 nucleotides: TGTGCCAGCAGCTCCTTGGGGACTAGTATCTACAATGAGCAGTTCTTC.

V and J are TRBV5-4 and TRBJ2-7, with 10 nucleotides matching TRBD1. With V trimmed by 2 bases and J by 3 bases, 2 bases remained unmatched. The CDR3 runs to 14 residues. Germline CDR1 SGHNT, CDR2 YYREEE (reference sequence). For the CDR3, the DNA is TGTGCCAGCAGCTTTGGGACAGGGGACTACGAGCAGTACTTC. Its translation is CASSFGTGDYEQYF.

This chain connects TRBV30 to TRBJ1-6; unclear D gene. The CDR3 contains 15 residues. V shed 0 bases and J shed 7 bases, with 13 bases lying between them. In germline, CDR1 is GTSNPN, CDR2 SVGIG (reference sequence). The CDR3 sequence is CAWSVLGSENSPLHF. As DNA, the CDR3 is TGTGCCTGGAGTGTATTAGGGTCAGAGAATTCACCCCTCCACTTT.

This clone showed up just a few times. The chain's CDR3 is CASSTTGVEQYF. CDR3 nucleotides: TGTGCCAGCAGCACGACAGGGGTCGAGCAGTACTTC. The chain links TRBV7-9 to TRBJ2-7, with TRBD1 identical over 8 bases. V shed 5 bases and J 6 bases; nucleotides not matched to a gene: 3. This CDR3 is built from 12 residues. CDR1 is SEHNR, CDR2 FQNEAQ, per germline (reference sequence).

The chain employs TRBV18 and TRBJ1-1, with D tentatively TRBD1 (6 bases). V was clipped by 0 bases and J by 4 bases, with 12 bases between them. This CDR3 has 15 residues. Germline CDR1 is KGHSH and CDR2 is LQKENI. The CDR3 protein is CASSPPQGGGTEAFF. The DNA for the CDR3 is TGTGCCAGCTCACCACCACAGGGAGGTGGCACTGAAGCTTTCTTT.

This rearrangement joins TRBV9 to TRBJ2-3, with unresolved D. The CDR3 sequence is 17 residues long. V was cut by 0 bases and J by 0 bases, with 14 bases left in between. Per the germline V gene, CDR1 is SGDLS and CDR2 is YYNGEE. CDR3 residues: CASSVAPFGTSTDTQYF. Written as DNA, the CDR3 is TGTGCCAGCAGCGTAGCTCCTTTTGGTACTAGCACAGATACGCAGTATTTT.